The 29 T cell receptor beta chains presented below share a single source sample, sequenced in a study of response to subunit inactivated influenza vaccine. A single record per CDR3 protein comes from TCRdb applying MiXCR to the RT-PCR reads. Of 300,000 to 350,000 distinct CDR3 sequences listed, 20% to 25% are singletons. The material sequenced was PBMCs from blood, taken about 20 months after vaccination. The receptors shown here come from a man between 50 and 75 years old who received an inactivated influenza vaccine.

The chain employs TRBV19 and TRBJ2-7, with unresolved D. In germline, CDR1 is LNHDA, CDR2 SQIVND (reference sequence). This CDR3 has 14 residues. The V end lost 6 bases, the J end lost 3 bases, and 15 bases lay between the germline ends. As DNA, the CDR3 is TGTGCCAGTAGGGTTCAACCGGGCAGCTACGAGCAGTACTTC. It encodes CASRVQPGSYEQYF.

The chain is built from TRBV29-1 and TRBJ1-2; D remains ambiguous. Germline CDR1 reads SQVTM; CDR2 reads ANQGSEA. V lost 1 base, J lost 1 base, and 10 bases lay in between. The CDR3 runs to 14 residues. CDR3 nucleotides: TGCAGCGTTGAAGTGCTCGGGGATAACTATGGCTACACCTTC. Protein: CSVEVLGDNYGYTF.

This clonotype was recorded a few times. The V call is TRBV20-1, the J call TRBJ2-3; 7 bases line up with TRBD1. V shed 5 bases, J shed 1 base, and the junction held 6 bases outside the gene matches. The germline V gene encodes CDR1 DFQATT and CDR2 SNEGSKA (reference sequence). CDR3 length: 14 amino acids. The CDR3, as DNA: TGCAGTGCTTACCCCGGGACAGGCACAGATACGCAGTATTTT. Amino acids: CSAYPGTGTDTQYF.

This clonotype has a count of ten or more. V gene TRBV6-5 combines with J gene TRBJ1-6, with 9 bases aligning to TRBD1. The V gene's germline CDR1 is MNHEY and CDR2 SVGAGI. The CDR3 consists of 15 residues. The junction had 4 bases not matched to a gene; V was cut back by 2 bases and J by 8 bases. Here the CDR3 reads CASSYEGQGDSPLHF. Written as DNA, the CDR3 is TGTGCCAGCAGTTACGAGGGACAGGGAGATTCACCCCTCCACTTT.

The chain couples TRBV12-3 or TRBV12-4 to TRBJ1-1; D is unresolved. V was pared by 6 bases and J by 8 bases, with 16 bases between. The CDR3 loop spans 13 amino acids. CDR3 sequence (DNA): TGTGCCAGCAGCTCGACCCTCGATCTGGAAGCTTTCTTT. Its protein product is CASSSTLDLEAFF.

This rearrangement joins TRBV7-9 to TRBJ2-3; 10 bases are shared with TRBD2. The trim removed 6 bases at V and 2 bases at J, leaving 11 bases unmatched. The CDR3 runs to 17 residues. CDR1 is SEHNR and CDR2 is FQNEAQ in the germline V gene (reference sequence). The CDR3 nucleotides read TGTGCCAGCAGGCTGACTAGCGGGCACCCTTCCACAGATACGCAGTATTTT. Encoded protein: CASRLTSGHPSTDTQYF.

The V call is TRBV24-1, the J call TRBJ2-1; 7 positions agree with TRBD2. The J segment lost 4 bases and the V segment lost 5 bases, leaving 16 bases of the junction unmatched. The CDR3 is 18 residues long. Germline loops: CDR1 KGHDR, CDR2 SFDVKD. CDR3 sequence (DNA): TGTGCCACCAGTGCCCTCGCGAGTAACGGGACTACATACAATGAGCAGTTCTTC. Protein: CATSALASNGTTYNEQFF.

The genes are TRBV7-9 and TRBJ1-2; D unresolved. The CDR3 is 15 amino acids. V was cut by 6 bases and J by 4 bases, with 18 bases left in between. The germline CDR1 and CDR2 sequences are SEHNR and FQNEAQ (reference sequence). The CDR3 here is CASSPSGSIGYGYTF. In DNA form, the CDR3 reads TGTGCCAGCAGTCCTTCGGGGTCCATCGGCTATGGCTACACCTTC.

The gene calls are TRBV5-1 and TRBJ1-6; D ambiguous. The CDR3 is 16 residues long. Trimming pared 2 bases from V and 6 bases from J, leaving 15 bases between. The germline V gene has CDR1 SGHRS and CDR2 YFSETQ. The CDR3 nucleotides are TGCGCCAGCAGCTTTGAATACTCGAGGGCTAATTCACCCCTCCACTTT. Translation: CASSFEYSRANSPLHF. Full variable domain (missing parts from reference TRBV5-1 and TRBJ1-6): KAGVTQTPRYLIKTRGQQVTLSCSPISGHRSVSWYQQTPGQGLQFLFEYFSETQRNKGNFPGRFSGRQFSNSRSEMNVSTLELGDSALYLCASSFEYSRANSPLHFGNGTRLTVT.

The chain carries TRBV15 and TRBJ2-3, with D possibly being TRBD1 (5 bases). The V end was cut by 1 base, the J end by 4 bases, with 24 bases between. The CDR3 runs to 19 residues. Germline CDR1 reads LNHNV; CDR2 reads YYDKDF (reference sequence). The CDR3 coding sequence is TGTGCCACCAGCAGAGCCCCAACCCTTAAGGTGGGGCACGCAGATACGCAGTATTTT. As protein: CATSRAPTLKVGHADTQYF.

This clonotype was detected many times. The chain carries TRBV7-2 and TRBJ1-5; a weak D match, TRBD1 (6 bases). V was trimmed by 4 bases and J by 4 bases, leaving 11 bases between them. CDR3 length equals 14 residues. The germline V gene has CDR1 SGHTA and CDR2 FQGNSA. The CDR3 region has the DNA TGTGCCAGCAGCTATTTTCAGGGGAATCAGCCCCAGCATTTT. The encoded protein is CASSYFQGNQPQHF.

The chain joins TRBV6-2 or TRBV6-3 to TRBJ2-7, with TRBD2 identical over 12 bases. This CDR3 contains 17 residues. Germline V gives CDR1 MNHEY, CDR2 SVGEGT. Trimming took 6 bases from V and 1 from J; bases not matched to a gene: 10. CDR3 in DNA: TGTGCCAGCAGACCCGGACTAGCGGGAACCTTATCCTACGAGCAGTACTTC. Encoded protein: CASRPGLAGTLSYEQYF.

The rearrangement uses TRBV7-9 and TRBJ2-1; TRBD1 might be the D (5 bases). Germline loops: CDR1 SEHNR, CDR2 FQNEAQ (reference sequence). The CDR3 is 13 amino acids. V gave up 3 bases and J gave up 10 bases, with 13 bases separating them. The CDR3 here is CASSLVQGSEQFF. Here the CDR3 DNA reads TGTGCCAGCAGCTTGGTCCAGGGTAGCGAGCAGTTCTTC.

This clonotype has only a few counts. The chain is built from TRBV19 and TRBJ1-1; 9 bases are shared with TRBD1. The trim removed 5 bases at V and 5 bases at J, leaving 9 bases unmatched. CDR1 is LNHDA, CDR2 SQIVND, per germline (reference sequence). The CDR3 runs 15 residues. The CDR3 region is CASSSGTGIKTEAFF. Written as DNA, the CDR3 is TGTGCCAGTAGTTCGGGGACAGGGATAAAGACTGAAGCTTTCTTT.

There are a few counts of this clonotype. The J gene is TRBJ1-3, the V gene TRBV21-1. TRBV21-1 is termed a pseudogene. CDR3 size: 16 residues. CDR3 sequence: CASSKAMDSGGNTIYF. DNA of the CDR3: TGTGCCAGCAGCAAAGCGATGGACTCGGGAGGAAACACCATATATTTT.

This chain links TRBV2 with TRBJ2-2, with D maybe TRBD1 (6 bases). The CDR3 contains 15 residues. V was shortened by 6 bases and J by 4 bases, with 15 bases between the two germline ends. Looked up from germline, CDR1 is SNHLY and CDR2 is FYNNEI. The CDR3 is CASSIGQLITGELFF. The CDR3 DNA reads TGTGCCAGCAGCATAGGACAGCTCATCACCGGGGAGCTGTTTTTT.

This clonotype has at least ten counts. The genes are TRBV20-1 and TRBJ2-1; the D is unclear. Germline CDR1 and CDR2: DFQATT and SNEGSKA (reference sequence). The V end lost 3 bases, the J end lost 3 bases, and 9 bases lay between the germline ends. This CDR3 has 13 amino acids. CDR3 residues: CSARGSDYNEQFF. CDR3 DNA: TGCAGTGCTAGGGGCTCCGACTACAATGAGCAGTTCTTC.

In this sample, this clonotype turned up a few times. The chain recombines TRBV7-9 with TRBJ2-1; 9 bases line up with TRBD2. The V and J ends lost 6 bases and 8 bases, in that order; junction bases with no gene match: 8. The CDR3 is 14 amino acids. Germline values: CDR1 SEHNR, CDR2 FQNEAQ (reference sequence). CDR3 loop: CASRSGLANYEQFF. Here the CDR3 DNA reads TGTGCCAGCAGATCCGGACTAGCGAACTATGAGCAGTTCTTC.

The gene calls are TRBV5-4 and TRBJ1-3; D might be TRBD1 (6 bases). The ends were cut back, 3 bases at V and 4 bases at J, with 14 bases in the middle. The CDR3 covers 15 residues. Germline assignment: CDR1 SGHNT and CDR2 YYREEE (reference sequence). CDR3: CASSSTGPVGNTIYF. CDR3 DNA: TGTGCCAGCAGCTCCACAGGGCCGGTGGGAAACACCATATATTTT.

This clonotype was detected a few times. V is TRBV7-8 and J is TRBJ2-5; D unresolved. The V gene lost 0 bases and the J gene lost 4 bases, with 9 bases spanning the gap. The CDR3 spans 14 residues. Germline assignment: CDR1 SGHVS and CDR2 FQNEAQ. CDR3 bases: TGTGCCAGCAGCTTAGCGACATTAACAGAGACCCAGTACTTC. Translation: CASSLATLTETQYF.

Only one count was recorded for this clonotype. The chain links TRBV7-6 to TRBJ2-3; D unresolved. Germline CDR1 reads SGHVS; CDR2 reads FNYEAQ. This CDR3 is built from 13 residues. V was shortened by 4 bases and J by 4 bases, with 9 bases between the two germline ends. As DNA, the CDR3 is TGTGCCAGCAGCTCTGTAGGGTCAGATACGCAGTATTTT. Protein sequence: CASSSVGSDTQYF.

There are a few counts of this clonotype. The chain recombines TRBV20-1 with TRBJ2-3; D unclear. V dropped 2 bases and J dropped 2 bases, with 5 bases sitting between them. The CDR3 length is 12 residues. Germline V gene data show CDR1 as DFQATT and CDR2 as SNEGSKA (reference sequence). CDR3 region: CSARRPTDTQYF. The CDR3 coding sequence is TGCAGTGCTAGAAGGCCCACAGATACGCAGTATTTT.

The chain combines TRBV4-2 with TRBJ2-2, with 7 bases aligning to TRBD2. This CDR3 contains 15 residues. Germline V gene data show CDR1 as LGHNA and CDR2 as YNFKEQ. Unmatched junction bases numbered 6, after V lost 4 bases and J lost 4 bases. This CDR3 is CASSPRTSRTGELFF. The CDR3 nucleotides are TGTGCCAGCAGCCCAAGGACTAGTCGCACCGGGGAGCTGTTTTTT.

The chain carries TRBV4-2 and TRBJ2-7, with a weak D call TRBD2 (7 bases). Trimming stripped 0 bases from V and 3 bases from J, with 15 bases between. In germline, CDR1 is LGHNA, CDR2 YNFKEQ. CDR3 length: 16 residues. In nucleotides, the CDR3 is TGTGCCAGCAGCCAAGACCTCAGGGGAGGGGACTACGAGCAGTACTTC. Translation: CASSQDLRGGDYEQYF.

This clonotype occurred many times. The CDR3 is CASSIDMGLSNQPQHF. For the CDR3, the DNA is TGTGCCAGCAGCATCGACATGGGGCTCAGCAATCAGCCCCAGCATTTT. The chain employs TRBV12-3 or TRBV12-4 and TRBJ1-5; a possible D gene is TRBD1 (5 bases). This CDR3 region has 16 residues. Deletions cut 6 bases from V and 1 base from J, with 16 bases between.

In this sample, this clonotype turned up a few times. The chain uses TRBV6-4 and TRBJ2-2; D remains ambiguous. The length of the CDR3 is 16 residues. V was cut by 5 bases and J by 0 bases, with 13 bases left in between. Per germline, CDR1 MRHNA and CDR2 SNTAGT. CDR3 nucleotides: TGTGCCAGCAGTCAAACCAGCGACACGAACACCGGGGAGCTGTTTTTT. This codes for CASSQTSDTNTGELFF.

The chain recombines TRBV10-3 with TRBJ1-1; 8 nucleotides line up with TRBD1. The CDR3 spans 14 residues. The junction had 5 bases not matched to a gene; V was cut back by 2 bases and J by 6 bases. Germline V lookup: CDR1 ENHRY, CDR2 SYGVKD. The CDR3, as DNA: TGTGCCATCAGTGAGGGACAGGGACTTTCTGAAGCTTTCTTT. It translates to CAISEGQGLSEAFF.

CDR3 nucleotides: TGCAGTGCAATGGACACATTTACGCAAGAGACCCAGTACTTC. It specifies CSAMDTFTQETQYF. V usage is TRBV20-1 and J usage is TRBJ2-5; TRBD1 might be the D (5 bases). CDR3 length: 14 residues. Germline V gene lookup returns CDR1 DFQATT and CDR2 SNEGSKA (reference sequence). Deletions cut 6 bases from V and 2 bases from J, with 16 bases between.

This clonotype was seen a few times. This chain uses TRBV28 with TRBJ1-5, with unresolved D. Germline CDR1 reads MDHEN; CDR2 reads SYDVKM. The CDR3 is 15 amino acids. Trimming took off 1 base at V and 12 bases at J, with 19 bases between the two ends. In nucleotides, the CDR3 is TGTGCCAGCAGTTTATTATCCTGGTCGGGGAGCGGCCAGCATTTT. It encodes CASSLLSWSGSGQHF.